Reported below is one TCR beta chain. Barcoded TCR alpha and TCR beta cDNA libraries with UMIs came from 5'RACE using constant-segment primers. In TCRdb, the 5' RACE reads were re-called with MiXCR into one record per CDR3 protein. The sample shows around 470,000 distinct CDR3 sequences, 20% of them seen only once. Per the germline V gene, CDR1 is KGHDR and CDR2 is SFDVKD. The CDR3 loop spans 13 amino acids. The ends were cut back, 4 bases at V and 8 bases at J, with 11 bases in the middle. This entry belongs to a study of T-cell memory formation after mild COVID-19. Sample: PBMCs or a T cell subset sorted from them (not recorded which). This chain connects TRBV24-1 to TRBJ1-5, with D maybe TRBD1 (5 bases). This clonotype originated in an adult woman who had mild COVID-19 (a few samples of this study predate the infection). Cell type and time point are not known. The CDR3 DNA sequence: TGTGCCACCAGTGACCGCAGCAGGGAGCCCCAGCATTTT. Encoded protein: CATSDRSREPQHF.